This is a list of T cell receptor beta chains from one sample in a study of blood T cell repertoires in COVID-19. Repertoires were generated with immunoSEQ multiplex PCR, while TCRdb's copy carries only in-frame clones and drops some. Among roughly 180,000 clones listed, roughly four fifths were seen once. Sequencing was performed on PBMCs or T cells enriched from blood (not recorded which). The receptors were sampled from a man in his forties or fifties who had recovered from COVID-19. CDR3s include the opening cysteine and the closing phenylalanine or tryptophan. The D gene is left open where the match is weak. A clone size is listed for some rows: how often the clone was seen (once, few, many), or a class if it is expanded.

j_gene | d_gene | abundance | v_gene | CDR3nt | CDR3aa
TRBJ2-1 | TRBD2 | NA | TRBV28 | TGTGCCAGCAGATCACCTCGACTAGCGGCCGCGAAGAATGAGCAGTTCTTC | CASRSPRLAAAKNEQFF
TRBJ1-1 | TRBD1 | NA | TRBV29-1 | TGCAGCGTTCGGGGGACAGGTACTGAAGCTTTCTTT | CSVRGTGTEAFF
TRBJ1-1 | NA | NA | TRBV5-1 | TGCGCCAGCAGCCTAGAAGGTGCCTCACTGACCGAAGCTTTCTTT | CASSLEGASLTEAFF
TRBJ2-7 | NA | NA | TRBV7-2 | TGTGCCAGCAGCTTAGACTTCGGAGGGGGCGACGAGCAGTACTTC | CASSLDFGGGDEQYF
TRBJ2-7 | TRBD1 | few | TRBV5-1 | TGCGCCAGCAGGGGAGCCGGGACAGGGGACTACGAGCAGTACTTC | CASRGAGTGDYEQYF
TRBJ2-7 | TRBD2 | NA | TRBV6-4 | TGTGCCAGCAGTCCCCTAGCGGGGGTCCACCGTAGCTCCTACGAGCAGTACTTC | CASSPLAGVHRSSYEQYF
TRBJ2-7 | TRBD1 | NA | TRBV7-9 | TGTGCCAGCAGCTTAAGGGACAGCCGCTACGAGCAGTACTTC | CASSLRDSRYEQYF
TRBJ2-1 | TRBD2 | NA | TRBV19 | TGTGCCAGCGGATTACTAGCGGGTGAGCAGTTCTTC | CASGLLAGEQFF
TRBJ2-3 | TRBD2 | NA | TRBV10-3 | TGTGCCATCAGTAAGAGTGTGGCGGGGGGGCTAGAAGATACGCAGTATTTT | CAISKSVAGGLEDTQYF
TRBJ2-1 | NA | few | TRBV27 | TGTGCCAGCAGTCTCTCGGTGGCAGGCTACAATGAGCAGTTCTTC | CASSLSVAGYNEQFF
TRBJ2-7 | TRBD1 | few | TRBV7-2 | TGTGCCAGCAGCCCACTGACAGGGATGTCCTACGAGCAGTACTTC | CASSPLTGMSYEQYF
TRBJ2-3 | TRBD1 | NA | TRBV23-1 | TGCGCCAGCAGTCATTCCTTCGAAACAGGGGGCGCAACGACAGATACGCAGTATTTT | CASSHSFETGGATTDTQYF
TRBJ2-5 | NA | NA | TRBV13 | TGTGCCAGCAGCCTGACAGGCCGGACCCAAGAGACCCAGTACTTC | CASSLTGRTQETQYF
TRBJ2-2 | NA | NA | TRBV5-1 | TGCGCCAGCATCGGGGGAACTGCCACCGGGGAGCTGTTTTTT | CASIGGTATGELFF
TRBJ2-7 | NA | NA | TRBV9 | TGTGCCAGCAGCGTAGGGGTTGGGGACATCTACGAGCAGTACTTC | CASSVGVGDIYEQYF